This T cell receptor (beta chain) was captured by sequencing in a study of siplizumab effects on memory and regulatory T cells. General study points: Naive or memory phenotype assignment was not possible for roughly 80-96% of proliferating CD4+ or CD8+ clones. Confirmation that proliferating Tregs from siplizumab cultures had suppressive function was not obtained. Greater diversity than memory cells seemed evident in naive T cells, which also appeared to be major alloresponse contributors. The mapping of alloreactive clones to unstimulated subsets covered only a minor fraction of them.

The V end was cut by 0 bases, the J end by 5 bases, with 10 bases between. This CDR3 has 13 residues. Germline CDR1 is GTSNPN and CDR2 is SVGIG (reference sequence). Of note for this clone: The antigen is undetermined.

The data were produced by immunoSEQ multiplex PCR, yet TCRdb's version contains in-frame clones alone and is incomplete. Of under 110,000 clones in the sample, over 90% were seen once. Source material: non-Treg CD4+ T cells sorted from blood. The source is a human donor in good health. The chain joins TRBV30 to TRBJ1-2; D gene ambiguous. The CDR3: CAWSVQTVYGYTF. DNA for the CDR3: TGTGCCTGGAGTGTACAGACGGTGTATGGCTACACCTTC.